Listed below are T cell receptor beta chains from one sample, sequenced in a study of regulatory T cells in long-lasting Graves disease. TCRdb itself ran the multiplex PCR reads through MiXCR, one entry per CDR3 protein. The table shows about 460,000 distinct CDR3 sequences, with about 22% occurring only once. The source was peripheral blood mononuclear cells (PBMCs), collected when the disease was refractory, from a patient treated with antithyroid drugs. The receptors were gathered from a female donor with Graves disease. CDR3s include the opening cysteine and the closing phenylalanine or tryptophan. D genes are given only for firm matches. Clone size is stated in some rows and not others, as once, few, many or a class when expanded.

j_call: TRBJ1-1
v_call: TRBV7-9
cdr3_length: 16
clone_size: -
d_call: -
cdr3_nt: TGTGCCAGCAGCCCTACCACGACAGGCTGGAACACTGAAGCTTTCTTT
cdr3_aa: CASSPTTTGWNTEAFF

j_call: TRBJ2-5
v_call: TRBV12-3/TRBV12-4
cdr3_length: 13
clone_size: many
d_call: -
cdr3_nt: TGTGCCAGCGGTAGGGGACCCCAAGAGACCCAGTACTTC
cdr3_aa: CASGRGPQETQYF

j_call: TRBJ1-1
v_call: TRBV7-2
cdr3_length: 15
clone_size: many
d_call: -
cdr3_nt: TGTGCCAGCAGCTTAGCAGGGCCGCTGAACACTGAAGCTTTCTTT
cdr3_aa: CASSLAGPLNTEAFF

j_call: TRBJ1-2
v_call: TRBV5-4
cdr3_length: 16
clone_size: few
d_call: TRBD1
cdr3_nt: TGTGCCAGCAGCTTGACGGGTGCGGGACAGGGTCATGGCTACACCTTC
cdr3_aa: CASSLTGAGQGHGYTF

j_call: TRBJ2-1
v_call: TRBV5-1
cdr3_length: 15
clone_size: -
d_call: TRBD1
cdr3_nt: TGCGCCAGCAGCCTAACAGGACAGGAGTACAATGAGCAGTTCTTC
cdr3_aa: CASSLTGQEYNEQFF

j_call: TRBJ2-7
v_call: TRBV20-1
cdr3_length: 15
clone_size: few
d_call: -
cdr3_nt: TGCAGTGCTCCCACACTCCAGGGACGGATCTACGAGCAGTACTTC
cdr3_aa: CSAPTLQGRIYEQYF

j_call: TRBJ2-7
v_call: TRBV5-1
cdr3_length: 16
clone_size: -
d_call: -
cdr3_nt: TGCGCCAGCAGCTCAACTGGCCACACGGTGGGATACGAGCAGTACTTC
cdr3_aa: CASSSTGHTVGYEQYF

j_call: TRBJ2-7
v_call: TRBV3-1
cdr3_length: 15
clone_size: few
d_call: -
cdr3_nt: TGTGCCAGCAGCCCACCCGGGACCCGATCTTACGAGCAGTACTTC
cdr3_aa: CASSPPGTRSYEQYF

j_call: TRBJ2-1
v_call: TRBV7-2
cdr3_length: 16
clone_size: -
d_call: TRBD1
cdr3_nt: TGTGCCAGCAGCTTAGAGGTGGACAGGAGAGTTTATGAGCAGTTCTTC
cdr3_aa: CASSLEVDRRVYEQFF

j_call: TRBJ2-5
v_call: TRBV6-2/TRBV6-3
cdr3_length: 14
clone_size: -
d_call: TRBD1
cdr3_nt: TGTGCCAGCAGTGGGGGACAGGGAATAGAGACCCAGTACTTC
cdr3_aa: CASSGGQGIETQYF

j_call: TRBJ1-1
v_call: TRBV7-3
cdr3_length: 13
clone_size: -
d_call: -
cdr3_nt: TGTGCCAGCAGCCTCTTATCGAACACTGGAGCTTTCTTT
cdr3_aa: CASSLLSNTGAFF

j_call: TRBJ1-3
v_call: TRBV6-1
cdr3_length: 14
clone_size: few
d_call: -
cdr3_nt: TGTGCCAGCAGCACCCTGGTCGGGGGAAACACCATATATTTT
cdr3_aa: CASSTLVGGNTIYF

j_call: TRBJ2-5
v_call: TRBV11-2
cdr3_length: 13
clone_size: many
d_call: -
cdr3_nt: TGTGCCAGCAGCTCAGGGTTTTTCGAGACCCAGTACTTC
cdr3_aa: CASSSGFFETQYF

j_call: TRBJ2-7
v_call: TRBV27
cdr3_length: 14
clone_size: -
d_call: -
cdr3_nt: TGTGCCAGCAGTTCGGCTAGCGTTACCTACGAGCAGTACTTC
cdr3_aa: CASSSASVTYEQYF

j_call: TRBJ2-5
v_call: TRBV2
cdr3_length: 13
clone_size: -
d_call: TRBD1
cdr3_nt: TGTGCCAGCCGCGGACAGGGGTTGGAGACCCAGTACTTC
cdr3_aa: CASRGQGLETQYF

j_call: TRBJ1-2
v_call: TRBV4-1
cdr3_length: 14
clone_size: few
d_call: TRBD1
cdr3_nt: TGCGCCAGCAGTCGTATGACAGGGGTAGGCGGCTACACCTTC
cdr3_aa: CASSRMTGVGGYTF

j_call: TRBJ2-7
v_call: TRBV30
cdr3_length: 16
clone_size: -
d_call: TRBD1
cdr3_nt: TGTGCCTGGAGTAGAGACAGGGGAGGCTTCTTAGGCGAGCAGTACTTC
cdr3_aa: CAWSRDRGGFLGEQYF

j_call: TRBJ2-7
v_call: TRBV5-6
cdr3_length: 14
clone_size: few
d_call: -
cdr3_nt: TGTGCCAGCAGCCCGACAGGACTCATCTACGAGCAGTACTTC
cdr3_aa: CASSPTGLIYEQYF

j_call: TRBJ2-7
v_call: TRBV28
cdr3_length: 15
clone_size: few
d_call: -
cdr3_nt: TGTGCCAGCAGCCTTAGCGGAGTGATATCCTACGAGCAGTACTTC
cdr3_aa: CASSLSGVISYEQYF

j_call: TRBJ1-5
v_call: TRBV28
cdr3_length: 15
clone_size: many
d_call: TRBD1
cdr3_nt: TGTGCCAGCAGCCTGGGACAGGGAGGTGATCAGCCCCAGCATTTT
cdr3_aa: CASSLGQGGDQPQHF

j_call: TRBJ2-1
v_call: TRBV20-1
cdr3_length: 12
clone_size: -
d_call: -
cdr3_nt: TGCAGTGCTATAGAGGGAGTCAATGAGCAGTTCTTC
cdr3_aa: CSAIEGVNEQFF

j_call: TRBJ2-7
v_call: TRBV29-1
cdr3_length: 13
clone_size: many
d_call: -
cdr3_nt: TGCAGCGTCCGCCGGGACATAGATGACCAGCAGTACTTC
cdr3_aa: CSVRRDIDDQQYF

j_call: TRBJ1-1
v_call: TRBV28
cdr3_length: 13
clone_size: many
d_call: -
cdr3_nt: TGTGCCAGCAGTTTGTACGGGGGCACTGAAGCTTTCTTT
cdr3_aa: CASSLYGGTEAFF

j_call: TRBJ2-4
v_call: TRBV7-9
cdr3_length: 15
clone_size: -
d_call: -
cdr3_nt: TGTGCCAGCAGCTTATGGGGCGAGACCAAAAACATTCAGTACTTC
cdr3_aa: CASSLWGETKNIQYF

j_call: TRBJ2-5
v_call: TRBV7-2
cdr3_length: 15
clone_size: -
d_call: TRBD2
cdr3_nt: TGTGCCAGCAGCCTTCGGGCTAGCGGGGGGGAGACCCAGTACTTC
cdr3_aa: CASSLRASGGETQYF

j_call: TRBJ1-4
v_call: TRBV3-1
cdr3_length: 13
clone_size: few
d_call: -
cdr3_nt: TGTGCCAGCAGCCCCTACGGGGATGAAAAACTGTTTTTT
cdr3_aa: CASSPYGDEKLFF

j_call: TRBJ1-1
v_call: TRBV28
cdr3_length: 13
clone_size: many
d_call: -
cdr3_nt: TGTGCCAGCAGTCCCCGGGCCGCTGCTGGAACTTTCTTT
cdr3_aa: CASSPRAAAGTFF

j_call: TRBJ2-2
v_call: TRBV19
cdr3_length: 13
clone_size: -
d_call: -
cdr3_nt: TGTGCCAGTAGCGACGGGGGCCCCGGGGAGCTGTTTTTT
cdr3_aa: CASSDGGPGELFF

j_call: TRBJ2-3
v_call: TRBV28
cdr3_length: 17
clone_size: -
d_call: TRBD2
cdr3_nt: TGTGCCAGCAGACTAGCGGGGGGTCCCTCCTACACAGATACGCAGTATTTT
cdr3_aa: CASRLAGGPSYTDTQYF

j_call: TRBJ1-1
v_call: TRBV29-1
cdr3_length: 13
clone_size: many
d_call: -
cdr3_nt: TGCAGCGTTGGCAGGGGCGAAGGCACTGAAGCTTTCTTT
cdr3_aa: CSVGRGEGTEAFF

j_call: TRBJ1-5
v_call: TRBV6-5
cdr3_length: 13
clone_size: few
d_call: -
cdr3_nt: TGTGCCAGCAGCCACTCGAATGGTCAGCCCCAGCATTTT
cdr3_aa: CASSHSNGQPQHF

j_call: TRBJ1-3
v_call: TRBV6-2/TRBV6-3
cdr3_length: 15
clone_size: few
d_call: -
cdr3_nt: TGTGCCAGCAGTTACTCGATAGAGAGGGGAAACACCATATATTTT
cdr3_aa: CASSYSIERGNTIYF

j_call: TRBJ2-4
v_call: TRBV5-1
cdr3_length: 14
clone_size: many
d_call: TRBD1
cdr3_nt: TGCGCCAGCAGCTTGAGGACAGGGGACAACATTCAGTACTTC
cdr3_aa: CASSLRTGDNIQYF

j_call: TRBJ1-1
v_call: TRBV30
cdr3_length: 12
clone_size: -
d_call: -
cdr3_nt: TGTGTGTTGGGCCGGGAAAACACTGAAGCTTTCTTT
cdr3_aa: CVLGRENTEAFF

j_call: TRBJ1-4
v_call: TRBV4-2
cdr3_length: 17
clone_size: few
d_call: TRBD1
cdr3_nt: TGTGCCAGCAGCCGCGCCGGGACAGGTGCAACTAATGAAAAACTGTTTTTT
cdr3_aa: CASSRAGTGATNEKLFF

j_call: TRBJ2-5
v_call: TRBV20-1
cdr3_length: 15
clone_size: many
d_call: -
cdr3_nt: TGCAGTGCTAGTGGTAGGGGCGGGATCCAAGAGACCCAGTACTTC
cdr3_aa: CSASGRGGIQETQYF

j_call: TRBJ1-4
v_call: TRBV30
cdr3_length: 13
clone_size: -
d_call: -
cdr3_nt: TGTGCCTGGAGTGCCCGGGGGGGCGAAAAACTGTTTTTT
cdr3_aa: CAWSARGGEKLFF